This is a list of T cell receptor beta chains from one sample in a study of blood T cell repertoires in COVID-19. Clones were sequenced by immunoSEQ multiplex PCR, and TCRdb holds only the in-frame ones, with some missing. The sample has 45,000 or so clones; roughly nine tenths are singletons. Specimen: peripheral blood. The receptors shown here come from an older man with active COVID-19. The CDR3 runs from the conserved cysteine through the conserved F or W. D genes are given only for firm matches. Clone sizes are given selectively: once, few, many, or a class where the clone is expanded.

D: TRBD1
size: NA
V: TRBV18
J: TRBJ1-5
CDR3: CASSDRGAVSNQPQHF
DNA: TGTGCCAGCTCGGACAGGGGTGCGGTTAGCAATCAGCCCCAGCATTTT

D: TRBD1
size: NA
V: TRBV19
J: TRBJ1-2
CDR3: CASSMFGQGAQGYTF
DNA: TGTGCCAGTAGTATGTTCGGACAGGGGGCGCAGGGCTACACCTTC

D: TRBD2
size: NA
V: TRBV10-2
J: TRBJ2-7
CDR3: CASSEGLAGFDEQYF
DNA: TGCGCCAGCAGTGAGGGACTAGCGGGGTTCGACGAGCAGTACTTC

D: NA
size: once
V: TRBV5-1
J: TRBJ2-7
CDR3: CASSLVAGPSYEQYF
DNA: TGCGCCAGCAGCCTGGTGGCAGGGCCCTCCTACGAGCAGTACTTC

D: NA
size: once
V: TRBV19
J: TRBJ2-7
CDR3: CASSIDQASYEQYF
DNA: TGTGCCAGTAGTATAGACCAGGCCTCCTACGAGCAGTACTTC

D: NA
size: NA
V: TRBV29-1
J: TRBJ2-2
CDR3: CSVVRGNTGELFF
DNA: TGCAGCGTTGTCCGGGGGAACACCGGGGAGCTGTTTTTT

D: TRBD2
size: NA
V: TRBV9
J: TRBJ2-1
CDR3: CASSPWTSGGAGEQFF
DNA: TGTGCCAGCAGCCCCTGGACTAGCGGGGGGGCTGGGGAGCAGTTCTTC

D: TRBD1
size: few
V: TRBV5-1
J: TRBJ2-7
CDR3: CASSLGTGGSSSYEQYF
DNA: TGCGCCAGCAGCTTGGGCACAGGGGGTTCCAGCTCCTACGAGCAGTACTTC

D: NA
size: NA
V: TRBV3-1/TRBV3-2
J: TRBJ2-1
CDR3: CASSQGRLGRSSYNEQFF
DNA: TGTGCCAGCAGCCAAGGGAGACTGGGGAGGAGCTCCTACAATGAGCAGTTCTTC

D: TRBD1
size: NA
V: TRBV27
J: TRBJ2-1
CDR3: CASSPQYVQGSNEQFF
DNA: TGTGCCAGCAGTCCGCAGTATGTACAGGGGTCCAATGAGCAGTTCTTC

D: NA
size: NA
V: TRBV7-2
J: TRBJ1-4
CDR3: CASSRERATNEKLFF
DNA: TGTGCCAGCAGCCGCGAAAGAGCAACTAATGAAAAACTGTTTTTT

D: NA
size: NA
V: TRBV7-9
J: TRBJ2-3
CDR3: CASSPAGTSTDTQYF
DNA: TGTGCCAGCAGCCCCGCCGGGACTAGCACAGATACGCAGTATTTT

D: NA
size: NA
V: TRBV6-6
J: TRBJ2-2
CDR3: CASSYRRDTGELFF
DNA: TGTGCCAGCAGTTACCGGCGGGACACCGGGGAGCTGTTTTTT

D: NA
size: NA
V: TRBV7-2
J: TRBJ2-7
CDR3: CASSLAGTLSYEQYF
DNA: TGTGCCAGCAGCTTAGCGGGGACACTCTCCTACGAGCAGTACTTC

D: TRBD1
size: NA
V: TRBV7-9
J: TRBJ1-4
CDR3: CASSQDRGSTNEKLFF
DNA: TGTGCCAGCAGCCAGGACAGGGGGTCAACTAATGAAAAACTGTTTTTT

D: TRBD2
size: NA
V: TRBV5-1
J: TRBJ2-7
CDR3: CASSLLAGGQDEQYF
DNA: TGCGCCAGCAGCTTGCTAGCGGGGGGGCAAGACGAGCAGTACTTC

D: NA
size: few
V: TRBV19
J: TRBJ2-7
CDR3: CASSTDRSYEQYF
DNA: TGTGCCAGTAGTACCGACAGGAGCTACGAGCAGTACTTC

D: NA
size: NA
V: TRBV9
J: TRBJ2-2
CDR3: CASSVVGRANTGELFF
DNA: TGTGCCAGCAGCGTAGTTGGCAGGGCGAACACCGGGGAGCTGTTTTTT

D: NA
size: NA
V: TRBV29-1
J: TRBJ2-2
CDR3: CSVAAGGDTGELFF
DNA: TGCAGCGTTGCCGCGGGTGGGGACACCGGGGAGCTGTTTTTT

D: TRBD1
size: NA
V: TRBV7-9
J: TRBJ2-5
CDR3: CASSLEGTVQETQYF
DNA: TGTGCCAGCAGCTTAGAAGGGACAGTCCAAGAGACCCAGTACTTC

D: TRBD1
size: NA
V: TRBV18
J: TRBJ1-1
CDR3: CASSPGQGGTEAFF
DNA: TGTGCCAGCTCCCCGGGACAGGGTGGCACTGAAGCTTTCTTT

D: TRBD2
size: NA
V: TRBV18
J: TRBJ2-5
CDR3: CASSTSGGPQETQYF
DNA: TGTGCCAGCTCTACTAGCGGGGGGCCGCAAGAGACCCAGTACTTC

D: TRBD1
size: NA
V: TRBV19
J: TRBJ1-5
CDR3: CASSRTGTGVWNQPQHF
DNA: TGTGCCAGTAGCCGGACCGGGACAGGGGTGTGGAATCAGCCCCAGCATTTT

D: NA
size: NA
V: TRBV6-2/TRBV6-3
J: TRBJ1-5
CDR3: CASSYPSQPQHF
DNA: TGTGCCAGCAGTTATCCCAGTCAGCCCCAGCATTTT

D: TRBD2
size: NA
V: TRBV2
J: TRBJ2-3
CDR3: CASTPLAGGTDTQYF
DNA: TGTGCCAGCACGCCCCTCGCGGGGGGCACAGATACGCAGTATTTT

D: NA
size: once
V: TRBV5-8
J: TRBJ2-7
CDR3: CASSPGQFYEQYF
DNA: TGTGCCAGCAGCCCCGGACAGTTCTACGAGCAGTACTTC